These 14 T cell receptor beta chains share one sample of origin, sequenced in a study of shared clonotypes between healthy human individuals. Clones were read by immunoSEQ multiplex PCR, and TCRdb kept only the in-frame ones, dropping some. Here the sample spans around 2.5 million clones, roughly 93% being singletons. Sample: naive CD4+ T cells from PBMCs. The subset is: CD45RA+ positively selected. The receptor source for this set is a man aged 18 to 30 in good health. Some clones in this sample may be carry-over from other donors' samples.

The chain carries TRBV28 and TRBJ2-5; perhaps TRBD2 as D (5 bases). The CDR3 covers 16 residues. V lost 2 bases and J 4 bases, leaving 17 bases between the germline ends. CDR1 is MDHEN, CDR2 SYDVKM, per germline. The CDR3 region is CASSLQIVGARETQYF. The CDR3 DNA is TGTGCCAGCAGTTTACAAATCGTGGGAGCTAGAGAGACCCAGTACTTC.

V gene TRBV7-8 combines with J gene TRBJ2-7, with 7 bases matching TRBD1. The CDR3 is 14 residues long. Germline V lookup: CDR1 SGHVS, CDR2 FQNEAQ. V lost 7 bases to trimming and J lost 0 bases; unmatched junction nucleotides: 6. CDR3 sequence reads: CASTPWDSSYEQYF. For the CDR3, the DNA is TGTGCCAGCACCCCCTGGGACAGCTCCTACGAGCAGTACTTC.

This clone has just one count. The chain couples TRBV11-3 to TRBJ2-1; 9 bases fit TRBD2. The CDR3 loop spans 18 amino acids. Trimming took 1 base from V and 4 from J; bases not matched to a gene: 11. CDR1 and CDR2 from the germline V gene are SGHNT and YENEEA. This CDR3 is CASSLGAGGNPSYNEQFF. The CDR3 DNA is TGTGCCAGCAGCTTAGGAGCGGGGGGAAATCCGTCTTACAATGAGCAGTTCTTC.

J is TRBJ2-7 and V is TRBV27; 14 nucleotides align to TRBD2. J was trimmed by 2 bases and V by 5 bases; bases with no gene match: 23. From germline, CDR1 is MNHEY and CDR2 SMNVEV (reference sequence). This CDR3 has 22 amino acids. CDR3 in amino acids: CASSIRQTRLAGGFSPPYEQYF. The DNA of the CDR3 is TGTGCCAGCAGTATAAGACAAACCCGACTAGCGGGAGGGTTTAGTCCTCCCTACGAGCAGTACTTC.

CDR3 amino acids: CASSFMNYEQYF. The DNA for the CDR3 is TGTGCCAGCAGCTTCATGAACTACGAGCAGTACTTC. V gene TRBV11-2 combines with J gene TRBJ2-7; D gene ambiguous. The CDR3 loop spans 12 amino acids. Germline lookup yields CDR1 SGHAT and CDR2 FQNNGV. The germline V and J ends were trimmed by 3 bases and 3 bases, with 6 bases remaining between them. Looking up the rest from reference TRBV11-2 and TRBJ2-7 gives the full variable domain: EAGVAQSPRYKIIEKRQSVAFWCNPISGHATLYWYQQILGQGPKLLIQFQNNGVVDDSQLPKDRFSAERLKGVDSTLKIQPAKLEDSAVYLCASSFMNYEQYFGPGTRLTVT.

The chain is built from TRBV7-2 and TRBJ2-2; TRBD2 agrees at 12 bases. Germline V gene data show CDR1 as SGHTA and CDR2 as FQGNSA. Losses at the gene ends were 2 bases for V and 5 bases for J; bases not matched to a gene: 6. The CDR3 has 17 amino acids. The CDR3 region is CASSLTGTSGYTGELFF. Here the CDR3 DNA reads TGTGCCAGCAGCTTAACCGGGACTAGCGGGTATACCGGGGAGCTGTTTTTT.

This clone was found a few times. V is TRBV29-1 and J is TRBJ1-4; D unresolved. The V gene lost 4 bases and the J gene lost 4 bases, with 7 bases spanning the gap. The CDR3 length is 12 residues. Germline V gene data show CDR1 as SQVTM and CDR2 as ANQGSEA. The DNA of the CDR3 is TGCAGCGTTGGCCGGAGTAATGAAAAACTGTTTTTT. This sequence encodes CSVGRSNEKLFF.

The chain combines TRBV7-6 with TRBJ2-5; TRBD1 matches at 10 bases. From germline, CDR1 is SGHVS and CDR2 FNYEAQ. This CDR3 has 14 residues. Trimming removed 2 bases from V and 7 bases from J; junction bases left unmatched: 4. CDR3 amino acids: CASSLTDRGPTQYF. The CDR3 coding sequence is TGTGCCAGCAGCTTAACCGACAGGGGGCCGACCCAGTACTTC.

In DNA, the CDR3 is TGTGCCAGCAGCAGACAACCTGGGGGTCAAGGGGGCACTGAAGCTTTCTTT. Translation: CASSRQPGGQGGTEAFF. The genes are TRBV2 and TRBJ1-1; weak D call: TRBD1 (6 bases). Looked up from germline, CDR1 is SNHLY and CDR2 is FYNNEI. The CDR3 contains 17 residues. Trimming stripped 6 bases from V and 4 bases from J, with 24 bases between.

A note on this clone: The sample carries other DNA sequences with the same CDR3. This rearrangement joins TRBV9 to TRBJ2-7; the D gene is possibly TRBD2 (6 bases). V shed 0 bases and J shed 3 bases, with 13 bases lying between them. The CDR3 contains 15 residues. Germline CDR1 reads SGDLS; CDR2 reads YYNGEE. The CDR3 DNA reads TGTGCCAGCAGCGTAGGAGGGACTTCTAACTACGAGCAGTACTTC. Translated: CASSVGGTSNYEQYF.

This sequence joins TRBV6-1 and TRBJ2-5; D is ambiguous. This CDR3 has 14 residues. Trimming took 7 bases from V and 2 from J, leaving 14 bases between them. From germline, CDR1 is MNHNS and CDR2 SASEGT. DNA for the CDR3: TGTGCCAGCAACACCGAGCCGACACAAGAGACCCAGTACTTC. Encoded protein: CASNTEPTQETQYF.

This chain links TRBV6-5 with TRBJ2-5; TRBD1 might be the D (6 bases). V lost 2 bases to trimming and J lost 4 bases, with 11 bases between them. Germline lookup yields CDR1 MNHEY and CDR2 SVGAGI. There are 14 residues in the CDR3. CDR3 coding DNA: TGTGCCAGCAGTTACGGCCAGGGGAGAGAGACCCAGTACTTC. Translating gives CASSYGQGRETQYF.

J is TRBJ2-3 and V is TRBV5-6; perhaps TRBD2 as D (5 bases). The CDR3 totals 15 residues. Trimming removed 1 base from V and 2 bases from J, with 11 bases in between. Per germline, CDR1 SGHDT and CDR2 YYEEEE. The CDR3: CASSLRGTHTDTQYF. CDR3 nucleotide sequence: TGTGCCAGCAGCTTGCGGGGAACCCACACAGATACGCAGTATTTT.

This chain links TRBV10-3 with TRBJ2-7; 8 bases map to TRBD1. The CDR3 is made up of 13 amino acids. CDR1 is ENHRY and CDR2 is SYGVKD in the germline V gene. Trimming at V came to 10 bases and at J to 5 bases, leaving 10 bases not matched to a gene. The CDR3 DNA reads TGTGCCACCGCAGCAGGGGGCCCGAACGAGCAGTACTTC. It translates to CATAAGGPNEQYF.